This record looks at one T cell receptor beta chain sequence and its context. Its target is not known. The study ran its PCR with 60 Vbeta and 13 Jbeta primers. Clones were sequenced by immunoSEQ multiplex PCR, and TCRdb holds only the in-frame ones, with some missing. The repertoire has 100,000 to 150,000 clones, about 80% of them found once; the top ten carry 1% to 1.5%. This cohort consisted of healthy bone marrow donors. Germline CDR1 SGHAT, CDR2 FQNNGV. The V end lost 2 bases, the J end lost 0 bases, and 8 bases lay between the germline ends. The CDR3 loop spans 14 amino acids. This record comes from a study of cytomegalovirus exposure and HLA in healthy donors. Study details: Genetic ancestry analysis placed around four fifths of the roughly 400 donors that were genotyped in the Caucasian-associated cluster. The study, taken as a whole, reports: Researchers counted around 150 TCR beta chains as cytomegalovirus-associated.

The sequence came from a girl aged 2-9 years in good health and CMV-seronegative. The sample taken for sequencing was PBMCs. The chain employs TRBV11-2 and TRBJ2-7; D unclear. CDR3 coding DNA: TGTGCCAGCAGCTTAAACTCGATCTCCTACGAGCAGTACTTC. Translation gives CASSLNSISYEQYF.